Listed below are T cell receptor beta chains from one sample, sequenced in a study of blood T cell repertoires in COVID-19. Method: immunoSEQ multiplex PCR; TCRdb's copy keeps in-frame clones and lacks some. This sample carries more than 95,000 clones, about 81% of them seen once, and the ten largest clones take about a sixth. Sequencing used peripheral blood. The origin of the receptors is a young man with COVID-19, enrolled during active disease. Each CDR3 is given with its conserved first and last residue. The D gene is left open where the match is weak. Size tells how often a clone was seen (once, few, many) or the class of an expanded clone, and some rows leave it out.

j_call	clone_size	d_call	v_call	cdr3_aa	cdr3_nt
TRBJ2-7	.	.	TRBV5-1	CASSPPGLRNEQYF	TGCGCCAGCAGTCCCCCAGGGCTGAGGAACGAGCAGTACTTC
TRBJ2-1	.	.	TRBV18	CASSPGGARYNEQFF	TGTGCCAGCTCACCAGGAGGCGCGCGATACAATGAGCAGTTCTTC
TRBJ2-7	.	.	TRBV5-6	CASSPNDRYRAYEQYF	TGTGCCAGCAGCCCGAATGACAGGTACCGGGCCTACGAGCAGTACTTC
TRBJ1-5	.	.	TRBV19	CASSMAAGDQPQHF	TGTGCCAGTAGTATGGCCGCAGGGGACCAGCCCCAGCATTTT
TRBJ1-3	.	TRBD1	TRBV18	CASSPQGAHGNTIYF	TGTGCCAGCTCACCGCAGGGGGCGCATGGAAACACCATATATTTT
TRBJ2-5	.	.	TRBV18	CASSPPGRQETQYF	TGTGCCAGCTCACCACCGGGGAGACAAGAGACCCAGTACTTC
TRBJ2-1	.	.	TRBV20-1	CSASYPGDSNNEQFF	TGCAGTGCTAGTTACCCGGGGGATTCTAACAATGAGCAGTTCTTC
TRBJ1-6	.	.	TRBV20-1	CSARQEVLHF	TGCAGTGCTAGACAGGAGGTTCTCCACTTT
TRBJ2-3	.	.	TRBV12-5	CASGLNRGDTQYF	TGTGCTAGTGGTTTGAATAGGGGCGATACGCAGTATTTT
TRBJ1-1	.	.	TRBV2	CASRPDQGWGTEAFF	TGTGCCAGCAGGCCAGATCAGGGATGGGGCACTGAAGCTTTCTTT
TRBJ1-1	.	.	TRBV6-6	CASTPFSGLNTEAFF	TGTGCCAGCACCCCATTTTCAGGGTTGAACACTGAAGCTTTCTTT
TRBJ1-2	.	.	TRBV19	CASSIEWERPGYTF	TGTGCCAGTAGTATTGAGTGGGAGCGGCCTGGCTACACCTTC
TRBJ1-1	.	.	TRBV27	CASSLTAASTEAFF	TGTGCCAGCAGTTTAACAGCGGCTAGCACTGAAGCTTTCTTT
TRBJ1-6	.	TRBD1	TRBV28	CASSSPGTVNSPLHF	TGTGCCAGCAGTTCCCCCGGGACAGTTAATTCACCCCTCCACTTT
TRBJ2-1	.	TRBD2	TRBV11-3	CASSLVTGLAVNEQFF	TGTGCCAGCAGCTTAGTAACGGGACTAGCGGTTAATGAGCAGTTCTTC
TRBJ2-3	.	TRBD2	TRBV19	CASSILAGVGDTQYF	TGTGCCAGTAGTATACTAGCGGGAGTTGGAGATACGCAGTATTTT
TRBJ2-7	.	.	TRBV18	CASSYTGEVVYEQYF	TGTGCCAGCTCGTACACAGGGGAGGTAGTCTACGAGCAGTACTTC
TRBJ2-7	once	TRBD1	TRBV5-1	CASSRQGGSYEQYF	TGCGCCAGCTCCAGACAGGGCGGCTCCTACGAGCAGTACTTC
TRBJ1-1	.	TRBD1	TRBV5-1	CASSGQGADTEAFF	TGCGCCAGCAGCGGACAGGGGGCAGACACTGAAGCTTTCTTT
TRBJ1-6	.	.	TRBV3-1/TRBV3-2	CASSQGPHGGIPLHF	TGTGCCAGCAGCCAAGGGCCACATGGGGGGATACCCCTCCACTTT
TRBJ2-2	.	.	TRBV7-3	CASQQGYDGELFF	TGTGCCAGCCAACAGGGATACGACGGGGAGCTGTTTTTT
TRBJ2-1	once	TRBD1	TRBV5-4	CASSRDRGDEQFF	TGTGCCAGCAGCCGCGACAGGGGCGATGAGCAGTTCTTC
TRBJ1-3	.	.	TRBV30	CAWSPGRATGNTIYF	TGTGCCTGGAGTCCCGGGAGGGCGACTGGAAACACCATATATTTT
TRBJ1-5	few	.	TRBV7-9	CASSLDKGLGGFGQPQHF	TGTGCCAGCAGCTTAGACAAGGGTTTGGGAGGGTTCGGTCAGCCCCAGCATTTT
TRBJ1-3	.	.	TRBV4-1	CASSLRIGVGSGNTIYF	TGCGCCAGCAGCCTCCGGATCGGGGTAGGCTCTGGAAACACCATATATTTT
TRBJ2-7	few	TRBD2	TRBV6-4	CASSDSRRAGASYEQYF	TGTGCCAGCAGTGACTCGCGTCGGGCGGGAGCATCCTACGAGCAGTACTTC
TRBJ2-7	.	TRBD2	TRBV11-2	CASSLSLAGGGNEQYF	TGTGCCAGCAGCTTGTCCCTAGCGGGAGGGGGCAACGAGCAGTACTTC
TRBJ1-1	once	.	TRBV12-3/TRBV12-4	CASSADRKAFF	TGTGCCAGCAGTGCTGACAGAAAAGCTTTCTTT
TRBJ1-1	.	TRBD1	TRBV7-9	CASSFEQGVAFF	TGTGCCAGCAGCTTTGAACAGGGGGTGGCTTTCTTT
TRBJ2-1	.	TRBD2	TRBV6-2/TRBV6-3	CASSYGGGANEQFF	TGTGCCAGCAGTTACGGCGGGGGGGCCAATGAGCAGTTCTTC